This T cell receptor beta chain was sequenced for a study of blood T cell repertoires in COVID-19. Study background: T cells, B-cell-depleted T cells, or PBMCs supplied cDNA or gDNA.

Authors' methods: It was from reference gene primer amplification that nucleated cell counts were estimated. Produced via immunoSEQ multiplex PCR; TCRdb's table is partial and in-frame only. V and J calls plus clone size are reproduced from that table; the DNA served to infer D and trimming. Of 260,000 or so clones listed, about 85% are singletons. Recovery among Cohort 3 donors was established by two negative PCRs, clearance, or symptom resolution. This CDR3 has 16 amino acids. Germline CDR1 is SEHNR and CDR2 is FQNEAQ (reference sequence). V trimming: 6 bases; J trimming: 8 bases; junction bases outside the gene matches: 11.

This sequence joins TRBV7-9 and TRBJ2-1, with 12 nucleotides matching TRBD2. The TCR was taken from a woman aged 45-59 years who had recovered from COVID-19. The sample was PBMCs or T cells enriched from blood (not recorded which). Here the CDR3 reads CASRPRLAGDFDEQFF. In DNA form, the CDR3 reads TGTGCCAGCAGACCAAGACTAGCGGGAGATTTCGATGAGCAGTTCTTC.